These 32 T cell receptor beta chains were sequenced from one sample in a study of blood T cell repertoires in COVID-19. Sequencing was performed with immunoSEQ multiplex PCR; in TCRdb, only in-frame clones are kept and a portion is missing. The table has 130,000 or so clones, less than 90% seen once. The material sequenced was peripheral blood. These receptors all come from a man aged 25 to 40 with COVID-19, enrolled during active disease.

In its sample, this clone was seen a few times. This chain uses TRBV24-1 with TRBJ2-1, with a tentative D call TRBD1 (5 bases). The length of the CDR3 is 13 residues. Between the trimmed V and J ends, which lost 4 bases and 4 bases, there was a span of 7 bases. Germline V lookup: CDR1 KGHDR, CDR2 SFDVKD. This CDR3 reads CATSDDRYNEQFF. The DNA of the CDR3 is TGTGCCACCAGTGACGACAGATACAATGAGCAGTTCTTC.

This sequence joins TRBV7-2 and TRBJ2-1, with D possibly being TRBD1 (6 bases). V lost 5 bases to trimming and J lost 2 bases, with 16 bases between them. The CDR3 consists of 16 residues. Germline V gene lookup returns CDR1 SGHTA and CDR2 FQGNSA. CDR3 amino acids: CASSTFPRGPYNEQFF. CDR3 nucleotide sequence: TGTGCCAGCAGCACCTTTCCCAGGGGCCCCTACAATGAGCAGTTCTTC.

This clone was seen only a few times. The gene calls are TRBV27 and TRBJ1-6; 8 bases line up with TRBD1. The CDR3 length is 15 residues. The junction had 8 bases not matched to a gene; V was cut back by 3 bases and J by 10 bases. From germline, CDR1 is MNHEY and CDR2 SMNVEV (reference sequence). CDR3 amino acids: CASSFGAGGESPLHF. The CDR3 bases are TGTGCCAGCAGTTTCGGAGCAGGGGGCGAATCACCCCTCCACTTT.

The chain uses TRBV6-5 and TRBJ1-1, with 7 bases matching TRBD1. CDR1 MNHEY and CDR2 SVGAGI come from the germline V gene. Unmatched junction bases numbered 15, after V lost 6 bases and J lost 11 bases. The CDR3 is made up of 14 amino acids. This CDR3 reads CASSPDRDGFRAFF. The CDR3 nucleotides read TGTGCCAGCAGCCCAGACAGGGATGGTTTTAGGGCTTTCTTT.

The chain joins TRBV28 to TRBJ2-1, with TRBD1 matching over 8 bases. The V gene's germline CDR1 is MDHEN and CDR2 SYDVKM. Trimming at V came to 4 bases and at J to 2 bases, leaving 7 bases not matched to a gene. This CDR3 has 16 amino acids. The CDR3 loop is CASSSTGGRTYNEQFF. Here the CDR3 DNA reads TGTGCCAGCAGTTCAACAGGGGGACGGACCTACAATGAGCAGTTCTTC.

This clone has only one observation. This sequence joins TRBV7-2 and TRBJ2-7; perhaps TRBD1 as D (6 bases). From germline, CDR1 is SGHTA and CDR2 FQGNSA. V was pared by 3 bases and J by 2 bases, with 8 bases between. The CDR3 totals 13 residues. CDR3 bases: TGTGCCAGCAGCTTGGGGGCCACCTACGAGCAGTACTTC. Translation gives CASSLGATYEQYF.

The rearrangement joins TRBV28 to TRBJ2-7; TRBD2 might be the D (6 bases). V shed 2 bases and J shed 4 bases, with 15 bases lying between them. From germline, CDR1 is MDHEN and CDR2 SYDVKM. The CDR3 spans 15 residues. The CDR3 bases are TGTGCCAGCAGTTTAGGGGACTCGCGTACTTACGAGCAGTACTTC. Translated, it gives CASSLGDSRTYEQYF. Based on the CDR3 plus reference TRBV28 and TRBJ2-7, the full variable domain is DVKVTQSSRYLVKRTGEKVFLECVQDMDHENMFWYRQDPGLGLRLIYFSYDVKMKEKGDIPEGYSVSREKKERFSLILESASTNQTSMYLCASSLGDSRTYEQYFGPGTRLTVT.

This chain links TRBV10-3 with TRBJ2-1; 10 bases are a match to TRBD2. The ends lost 2 bases at V and 9 bases at J; junction bases unmatched: 7. This CDR3 comprises 15 residues. Germline CDR1 reads ENHRY; CDR2 reads SYGVKD. For the CDR3, the DNA is TGTGCCATCAGTGAGACTAGCGGGACAAGAGGTGAGCAGTTCTTC. This gives the protein CAISETSGTRGEQFF.

The table lists this clone with a few counts. This chain joins TRBV5-5 and TRBJ1-2; unclear D gene. Trimming took off 1 base at V and 4 bases at J, with 8 bases between the two ends. CDR1 is SGHKS and CDR2 is YYEKEE in the germline V gene (reference sequence). The CDR3 is 13 amino acids. The CDR3 reads CASSLRELYGYTF. The DNA for the CDR3 is TGTGCCAGCAGCTTGCGGGAGCTCTATGGCTACACCTTC. Looking up the rest from reference TRBV5-5 and TRBJ1-2 gives the full variable domain: DAGVTQSPTHLIKTRGQQVTLRCSPISGHKSVSWYQQVLGQGPQFIFQYYEKEERGRGNFPDRFSARQFPNYSSELNVNALLLGDSALYLCASSLRELYGYTFGSGTRLTVV.

CDR3 protein: CASSEGLQSDTQYF. The CDR3 DNA sequence: TGTGCCAGCAGCGAGGGACTGCAGTCAGATACGCAGTATTTT. The chain uses TRBV5-4 and TRBJ2-3; weak D call: TRBD2 (6 bases). Trimming shortened V by 4 bases and J by 4 bases, and 13 bases separated the two germline ends. Germline CDR1 is SGHNT and CDR2 is YYREEE (reference sequence). The CDR3 has 14 residues. The full variable domain, with the rest looked up from reference TRBV5-4 and TRBJ2-3, is ETGVTQSPTHLIKTRGQQVTLRCSSQSGHNTVSWYQQALGQGPQFIFQYYREEENGRGNFPPRFSGLQFPNYSSELNVNALELDDSALYLCASSEGLQSDTQYFGPGTRLTVL.

The chain recombines TRBV11-2 with TRBJ2-7; D remains ambiguous. Germline CDR1 is SGHAT and CDR2 is FQNNGV. V was cut by 1 base and J by 0 bases, with 10 bases left in between. The CDR3 sequence is 15 residues long. The CDR3 sequence is CASSLAFSLSYEQYF. The DNA for the CDR3 is TGTGCCAGCAGCTTAGCTTTTAGTCTCTCCTACGAGCAGTACTTC.

The chain joins TRBV11-2 to TRBJ1-2, with D unclear. The V end lost 1 base, the J end lost 7 bases, and 13 bases lay between the germline ends. The CDR3 length is 14 residues. Germline V gene lookup returns CDR1 SGHAT and CDR2 FQNNGV. CDR3 loop: CASSLGAHDGGYTF. DNA of the CDR3: TGTGCCAGCAGCTTAGGGGCGCACGATGGTGGCTACACCTTC.

The genes are TRBV15 and TRBJ1-2; 8 nucleotides agree with TRBD1. The V and J ends lost 5 bases and 4 bases, in that order; junction bases with no gene match: 6. CDR3 length: 14 residues. CDR1 and CDR2 (germline): LNHNV, YYDKDF (reference sequence). The CDR3 sequence: CATSPLTGGYGYTF. CDR3 DNA sequence: TGTGCCACCAGCCCGCTAACAGGGGGCTATGGCTACACCTTC.

The gene calls are TRBV30 and TRBJ2-7, with 10 bases identical to TRBD2. Germline V gene lookup returns CDR1 GTSNPN and CDR2 SVGIG (reference sequence). The CDR3 extends over 14 amino acids. V lost 4 bases, J lost 5 bases, and 8 bases stayed unmatched. Written as DNA, the CDR3 is TGTGCCTGGAACCCCGGGGGACTAGCGAACGAGCAGTACTTC. Amino acids: CAWNPGGLANEQYF. Using reference TRBV30 and TRBJ2-7 for the parts outside the CDR3, the full variable domain is SQTIHQWPATLVQPVGSPLSLECTVEGTSNPNLYWYRQAAGRGLQLLFYSVGIGQISSEVPQNLSASRPQDRQFILSSKKLLLSDSGFYLCAWNPGGLANEQYFGPGTRLTVT.

The chain recombines TRBV5-6 with TRBJ2-3, with D unresolved. The V and J ends lost 3 bases and 0 bases respectively, with 11 bases between them. This CDR3 comprises 15 residues. In germline, CDR1 is SGHDT, CDR2 YYEEEE. CDR3 DNA sequence: TGTGCCAGCAGCTCATGGGTAGCTAGCACAGATACGCAGTATTTT. This gives the protein CASSSWVASTDTQYF.

The chain is built from TRBV15 and TRBJ2-5; possible D gene TRBD1, 6 bases. CDR1 is LNHNV, CDR2 YYDKDF, per germline (reference sequence). The CDR3 runs 16 residues. The V end was cut by 3 bases, the J end by 5 bases, with 19 bases between. The CDR3 loop is CATSRGAFKGLETQYF. DNA of the CDR3: TGTGCCACCAGCAGGGGGGCTTTTAAAGGTTTGGAGACCCAGTACTTC.

The V call is TRBV6-5, the J call TRBJ2-3, with unresolved D. V was cut by 5 bases and J by 6 bases, with 12 bases left in between. Germline lookup yields CDR1 MNHEY and CDR2 SVGAGI. This CDR3 has 13 residues. This CDR3 is CASSPLRRDTQYF. The CDR3 DNA follows: TGTGCCAGCAGTCCCCTCCGGCGGGATACGCAGTATTTT.

The chain carries TRBV5-4 and TRBJ1-4, with D hard to call. V shed 1 base and J shed 4 bases, with 8 bases lying between them. The CDR3 loop spans 14 amino acids. Germline loops: CDR1 SGHNT, CDR2 YYREEE (reference sequence). CDR3 residues: CASSLNSYNEKLFF. Here the CDR3 DNA reads TGTGCCAGCAGCTTGAACAGCTATAATGAAAAACTGTTTTTT.

This clone was observed a single time. V usage is TRBV6-5 and J usage is TRBJ2-7, with D maybe TRBD2 (5 bases). Germline CDR1 reads MNHEY; CDR2 reads SVGAGI. The CDR3 spans 15 residues. Trimming cost V 5 bases and J 3 bases, with 17 bases left between them. DNA for the CDR3: TGTGCCAGCAGTCCCGGGGTTGAGAAGCTCTACGAGCAGTACTTC. Residues: CASSPGVEKLYEQYF.

The V and J genes are TRBV3-1 (or the pseudogene TRBV3-2) and TRBJ2-5; possible D gene TRBD2, 5 bases. Trimming stripped 5 bases from V and 0 bases from J, with 19 bases between. CDR1 and CDR2 from the germline V gene are LGHDT and YNNKEL (reference sequence). The CDR3 extends over 17 amino acids. CDR3 nucleotides: TGTGCCAGCAGCGCCCAAAGGGTAGCGCCGTACCAAGAGACCCAGTACTTC. Translation gives CASSAQRVAPYQETQYF.

The chain has TRBV28 and TRBJ2-5; tentatively, D is TRBD1 (5 bases). V lost 4 bases and J lost 3, with 18 bases in between. This CDR3 region has 16 residues. In germline, CDR1 is MDHEN, CDR2 SYDVKM. This CDR3 is CASSSYRQKGKETQYF. Written as DNA, the CDR3 is TGTGCCAGCAGTTCTTACAGGCAAAAGGGAAAAGAGACCCAGTACTTC. Full variable domain (outside the CDR3, taken from reference TRBV28 and TRBJ2-5): DVKVTQSSRYLVKRTGEKVFLECVQDMDHENMFWYRQDPGLGLRLIYFSYDVKMKEKGDIPEGYSVSREKKERFSLILESASTNQTSMYLCASSSYRQKGKETQYFGPGTRLLVL.

The chain carries TRBV28 and TRBJ2-5, with D possibly being TRBD1 (5 bases). V lost 3 bases to trimming and J lost 1 base, with 9 bases between them. CDR3 size: 14 residues. Looked up from germline, CDR1 is MDHEN and CDR2 is SYDVKM. The CDR3 loop is CASSFSGPQETQYF. CDR3 in DNA: TGTGCCAGCAGTTTCTCAGGGCCCCAAGAGACCCAGTACTTC.

The genes are TRBV4-3 and TRBJ2-5; 7 bases agree with TRBD1. Germline lookup yields CDR1 LGHNA and CDR2 YSLEER. V gave up 4 bases and J gave up 7 bases; unmatched junction bases: 24. The CDR3 has 19 amino acids. The CDR3 here is CASSPSLIPGQHNGGTQYF. In DNA, the CDR3 is TGCGCCAGCAGCCCCAGCCTTATTCCGGGACAGCACAATGGGGGGACCCAGTACTTC.

The chain joins TRBV2 to TRBJ2-3; possibly TRBD2 for D (5 bases). The CDR3 loop spans 16 amino acids. Germline V gene lookup returns CDR1 SNHLY and CDR2 FYNNEI. V was clipped by 1 base and J by 0 bases, with 11 bases between them. This CDR3 reads CASSEDWRRSTDTQYF. The CDR3 coding sequence is TGTGCCAGCAGTGAAGATTGGAGGAGAAGCACAGATACGCAGTATTTT.

CDR3 DNA sequence: TGTGCCAGCAGCCCCCGACTTGGACTAGCGGGACCTAACACCGGGGAGCTGTTTTTT. It yields the protein CASSPRLGLAGPNTGELFF. The V call is TRBV9, the J call TRBJ2-2; 12 bases map to TRBD2. V lost 4 bases to trimming and J lost 2 bases; unmatched junction nucleotides: 12. This CDR3 region has 19 residues. Germline assignment: CDR1 SGDLS and CDR2 YYNGEE.

This clone has only one observation. The chain uses TRBV11-2 and TRBJ1-1; D remains ambiguous. The CDR3 sequence is 13 residues long. Trimming removed 1 base at V and 1 base at J, with 4 bases between. CDR1 and CDR2 (germline): SGHAT, FQNNGV. Here the CDR3 reads CASSLGQNTEAFF. In nucleotides, the CDR3 is TGTGCCAGCAGCTTAGGTCAGAACACTGAAGCTTTCTTT.

The rearrangement links TRBV10-1 to TRBJ2-1; 10 bases line up with TRBD2. This CDR3 region has 14 residues. CDR1 is WNHNN and CDR2 is SYGVQD in the germline V gene (reference sequence). The ends lost 6 bases at V and 7 bases at J; junction bases unmatched: 6. DNA of the CDR3: TGCGCCAGCAGCTCGGGACTAGCGCGAAATGAGCAGTTCTTC. It is translated as CASSSGLARNEQFF.

The V and J genes are TRBV14 and TRBJ2-2; D might be TRBD2 (5 bases). V lost 5 bases and J 5 bases, leaving 15 bases between the germline ends. The length of the CDR3 is 15 residues. Germline loops: CDR1 SGHDN, CDR2 FVKESK. CDR3 sequence reads: CASSVQRGGTGELFF. CDR3 DNA: TGTGCCAGCAGCGTCCAACGGGGTGGTACCGGGGAGCTGTTTTTT.

The chain joins TRBV30 to TRBJ2-7; 11 positions agree with TRBD1. The CDR3 has 16 amino acids. V was pared by 2 bases and J by 11 bases, with 17 bases of the junction left unmatched. Germline V CDR1 and CDR2: GTSNPN, SVGIG (reference sequence). In nucleotides, the CDR3 is TGTGCCTGGAGTAGCTATAACCCCGGGACAGGGGGAGTGAAGTACTTC. This gives the protein CAWSSYNPGTGGVKYF.

The chain combines TRBV28 with TRBJ2-3; D may be TRBD2 (5 bases). Germline CDR1 is MDHEN and CDR2 is SYDVKM. The CDR3 runs to 15 residues. Trimming removed 6 bases at V and 3 bases at J, with 16 bases between. CDR3 region: CASSRLGRRTDTQYF. The CDR3 bases are TGTGCCAGCAGCCGATTGGGGAGACGGACAGATACGCAGTATTTT.

This clone was seen only a few times. The chain recombines TRBV30 with TRBJ1-2; D possibly corresponds to TRBD1 (5 bases). The V end was cut by 0 bases, the J end by 6 bases, with 20 bases between. The CDR3 loop spans 16 amino acids. Germline CDR1 and CDR2: GTSNPN and SVGIG (reference sequence). The CDR3 sequence: CAWSVTSGAVQDGYTF. DNA for the CDR3: TGTGCCTGGAGTGTAACGTCTGGGGCAGTTCAAGATGGCTACACCTTC.

V usage is TRBV7-3 and J usage is TRBJ2-3; D is possibly TRBD2 (6 bases). CDR3 length equals 13 residues. Per germline, CDR1 SGHTA and CDR2 FQGTGA. V was shortened by 5 bases and J by 5 bases, with 11 bases between the two germline ends. CDR3: CASSQGGEDTQYF. Here the CDR3 DNA reads TGTGCCAGCAGCCAGGGAGGAGAAGATACGCAGTATTTT.